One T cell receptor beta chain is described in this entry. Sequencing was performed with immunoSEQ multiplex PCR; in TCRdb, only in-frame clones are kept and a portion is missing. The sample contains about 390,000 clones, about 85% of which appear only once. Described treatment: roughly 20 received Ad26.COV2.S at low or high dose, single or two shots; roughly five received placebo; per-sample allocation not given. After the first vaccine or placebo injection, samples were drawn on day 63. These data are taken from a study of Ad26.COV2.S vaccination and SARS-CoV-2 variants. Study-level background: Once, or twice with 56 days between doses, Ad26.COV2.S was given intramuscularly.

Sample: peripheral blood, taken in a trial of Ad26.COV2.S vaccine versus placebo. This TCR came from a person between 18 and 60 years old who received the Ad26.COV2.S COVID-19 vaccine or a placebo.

DNA for the CDR3: TGTGCCAGCATCAGTAGCGGGGGGCGCACAGATACGCAGTATTTT. This encodes CASISSGGRTDTQYF. The chain has TRBV7-2 and TRBJ2-3; 10 bases map to TRBD2. CDR1 is SGHTA, CDR2 FQGNSA, per germline. The junction had 5 bases not matched to a gene; V was cut back by 7 bases and J by 1 base. This CDR3 spans 15 amino acids.